The 18 T cell receptor beta chains below all came from one sample that was sequenced in a study of T cell responses to AZD1222 COVID-19 vaccine (dated by TCRdb to about 2021). Library preparation employed the immunoSEQ multiplex PCR assay. In TCRdb, the immuneACCESS table is reduced to in-frame sequences with V and J assigned. These tables do not hold every clone; where another copy was compared, an unresolved V gene accounts for under half, and the others remain unexplained. Present in this sample are about 170,000 clones, just over 90% of which were seen just once. Approximately 3% of the sample belongs to the ten largest clones. The sample's time point label, decoded: baseline before first vaccination. The source material was peripheral blood, sampled on day 0 of AZD1222 vaccination. The receptors here all came from an adult in good health.

V and J are TRBV10-3 and TRBJ1-2; the match to TRBD1 covers 7 bases. Germline V CDR1 and CDR2: ENHRY, SYGVKD. Trimming removed 10 bases from V and 8 bases from J; junction bases left unmatched: 13. The length of the CDR3 is 13 residues. Here the CDR3 DNA reads TGTGCCAGGTCACAGGGGTCCTTGGGAGGCTACACCTTC. This codes for CARSQGSLGGYTF.

This clone was picked up a small number of times. Other DNA sequences within the sample encode an identical CDR3. This chain uses TRBV5-1 with TRBJ1-2; TRBD1 matches at 11 bases. CDR1 is SGHRS and CDR2 is YFSETQ in the germline V gene. V gave up 2 bases and J gave up 7 bases; unmatched junction bases: 4. The CDR3 extends over 14 amino acids. The CDR3 loop reads CASSLGQGAGGYTF. The CDR3 DNA follows: TGCGCCAGCAGCTTAGGACAGGGGGCTGGTGGCTACACCTTC. The full variable domain, its missing parts supplied by reference TRBV5-1 and TRBJ1-2, is KAGVTQTPRYLIKTRGQQVTLSCSPISGHRSVSWYQQTPGQGLQFLFEYFSETQRNKGNFPGRFSGRQFSNSRSEMNVSTLELGDSALYLCASSLGQGAGGYTFGSGTRLTVV.

The rearrangement uses TRBV29-1 and TRBJ2-3, with D hard to call. The V gene lost 2 bases and the J gene lost 0 bases, with 3 bases spanning the gap. Germline assignment: CDR1 SQVTM and CDR2 ANQGSEA. This CDR3 spans 12 amino acids. The CDR3 nucleotides read TGCAGCGTTGAATTCAGCACAGATACGCAGTATTTT. Residues: CSVEFSTDTQYF.

CDR3 loop: CASSPPGTREKLFF. CDR3 sequence (DNA): TGTGCCAGCTCACCTCCAGGGACAAGGGAAAAACTGTTTTTT. The chain couples TRBV18 to TRBJ1-4; weak D call: TRBD1 (6 bases). There are 14 residues in the CDR3. Germline V CDR1 and CDR2: KGHSH, LQKENI. Trimming removed 3 bases at V and 8 bases at J, with 13 bases between.

This chain links TRBV9 with TRBJ1-1; unclear D gene. Trimming shortened V by 7 bases and J by 3 bases, and 10 bases separated the two germline ends. This CDR3 region has 12 residues. The germline CDR1 and CDR2 sequences are SGDLS and YYNGEE. CDR3 sequence reads: CASRRSDTEAFF. The CDR3 DNA reads TGTGCCAGCCGCCGTTCCGACACTGAAGCTTTCTTT.

The chain employs TRBV4-1 and TRBJ1-1; a weak D match, TRBD1 (5 bases). Germline V gives CDR1 MGHRA, CDR2 YSYEKL. The V and J ends lost 4 bases and 11 bases respectively, with 23 bases between them. This CDR3 has 15 amino acids. CDR3 nucleotide sequence: TGCGCCAGCAGCCCCCGGGACGGTGCCCCCGGTGGGGCTTTCTTT. Translating gives CASSPRDGAPGGAFF.

V is TRBV12-3 or TRBV12-4 and J is TRBJ1-1; D ambiguous. This CDR3 contains 12 residues. The V end was cut by 2 bases, the J end by 7 bases, with 8 bases between. The CDR3 loop is CASSLSANEAFF. The DNA for the CDR3 is TGTGCCAGCAGTTTAAGCGCTAATGAAGCTTTCTTT.

V and J are TRBV18 and TRBJ2-7, with D maybe TRBD1 (5 bases). V was shortened by 2 bases and J by 5 bases, with 22 bases between the two germline ends. Looked up from germline, CDR1 is KGHSH and CDR2 is LQKENI. The CDR3 loop spans 17 amino acids. The CDR3 DNA reads TGTGCCAGCTCACCATTTCGGACACCCCTCGATGTTGACGAGCAGTACTTC. It yields the protein CASSPFRTPLDVDEQYF.

The chain joins TRBV19 to TRBJ1-6; TRBD1 is a possible D gene (5 bases). V was pared by 7 bases and J by 9 bases, with 28 bases between. The CDR3 totals 18 residues. Germline V gene sequence: CDR1 LNHDA, CDR2 SQIVND (reference sequence). CDR3 in amino acids: CASTDPPLGQGWVSPLHF. The CDR3 DNA reads TGTGCCAGTACGGACCCCCCCCTCGGGCAGGGCTGGGTTTCACCCCTCCACTTT. The whole variable domain, remainder taken from reference TRBV19 and TRBJ1-6, is DGGITQSPKYLFRKEGQNVTLSCEQNLNHDAMYWYRQDPGQGLRLIYYSQIVNDFQKGDIAEGYSVSREKKESFPLTVTSAQKNPTAFYLCASTDPPLGQGWVSPLHFGNGTRLTVT.

The rearrangement links TRBV6-2 or TRBV6-3 to TRBJ2-1; TRBD2 might be the D (6 bases). V lost 0 bases and J lost 7, with 10 bases in between. CDR1 is MNHEY, CDR2 SVGEGT, per germline. The CDR3 spans 14 residues. The CDR3, as DNA: TGTGCCAGCAGTTACTCGGGACTTCAAAATGAGCAGTTCTTC. The encoded protein is CASSYSGLQNEQFF.

The chain employs TRBV6-5 and TRBJ2-7; D remains ambiguous. V was trimmed by 6 bases and J by 4 bases, leaving 7 bases between them. Per germline, CDR1 MNHEY and CDR2 SVGAGI. The CDR3 sequence is 11 residues long. The CDR3 DNA sequence: TGTGCCAGCAGCCACATATACGAGCAGTACTTC. It codes for CASSHIYEQYF.

The count of this clone is one. This sequence joins TRBV9 and TRBJ2-3; 7 bases agree with TRBD2. This CDR3 contains 14 residues. The germline V gene encodes CDR1 SGDLS and CDR2 YYNGEE. V dropped 4 bases and J dropped 5; count of bases not matched to a gene: 7. The CDR3 DNA sequence: TGTGCCAGCAGCTCCCGGACTAGTATAGATACGCAGTATTTT. This sequence encodes CASSSRTSIDTQYF.

The chain has TRBV5-4 and TRBJ2-2, with D unclear. Germline CDR1 and CDR2: SGHNT and YYREEE (reference sequence). V was shortened by 4 bases and J by 4 bases, with 11 bases between the two germline ends. CDR3 length: 14 amino acids. CDR3 sequence: CASSIRWGTGELFF. The CDR3 coding sequence is TGTGCCAGCAGCATCCGTTGGGGCACCGGGGAGCTGTTTTTT. Supplemented by reference TRBV5-4 and TRBJ2-2, the full variable domain reads ETGVTQSPTHLIKTRGQQVTLRCSSQSGHNTVSWYQQALGQGPQFIFQYYREEENGRGNFPPRFSGLQFPNYSSELNVNALELDDSALYLCASSIRWGTGELFFGEGSRLTVL.

DNA of the CDR3: TGTGCCAGCACCTCTAGGGTGGATACGCAGTATTTT. As protein: CASTSRVDTQYF. The V gene is TRBV27, the J gene TRBJ2-3; D ambiguous. The germline V and J ends were trimmed by 7 bases and 6 bases, with 11 bases remaining between them. CDR1 and CDR2 (germline): MNHEY, SMNVEV (reference sequence). CDR3 length equals 12 residues.

CDR3 protein: CASSVPRRDDNSPLHF. The DNA of the CDR3 is TGTGCCAGCAGCGTACCCCGAAGGGATGATAATTCACCCCTCCACTTT. J is TRBJ1-6 and V is TRBV9; unclear D gene. This CDR3 has 16 residues. V was pared by 1 base and J by 5 bases, with 13 bases between. Per germline, CDR1 SGDLS and CDR2 YYNGEE.

This chain joins TRBV5-1 and TRBJ2-3, with 8 bases fitting TRBD2. The CDR3 totals 15 residues. Losses at the gene ends were 1 base for V and 3 bases for J; bases not matched to a gene: 4. The germline V gene has CDR1 SGHRS and CDR2 YFSETQ. In DNA, the CDR3 is TGCGCCAGCAGCTTGCTCGGGGGGGCGACAGATACGCAGTATTTT. Protein sequence: CASSLLGGATDTQYF.

The CDR3 here is CASSTSSGGAWEQYF. CDR3 bases: TGTGCCAGCAGCACCTCTAGCGGGGGGGCGTGGGAGCAGTACTTC. The chain is built from TRBV7-9 and TRBJ2-7; TRBD2 aligns across 12 bases. The CDR3 length is 15 residues. Per germline, CDR1 SEHNR and CDR2 FQNEAQ (reference sequence). J gave up 7 bases and V 5 bases, and 9 bases lay outside the gene matches.

This chain connects TRBV30 to TRBJ1-2; no definite D call. The CDR3 is 14 residues long. The germline V and J ends were trimmed by 1 base and 2 bases, with 11 bases remaining between them. Germline CDR1 is GTSNPN and CDR2 is SVGIG (reference sequence). As DNA, the CDR3 is TGTGCCTGGAGTGGGGATGGCCAGAACTATGGCTACACCTTC. It translates to CAWSGDGQNYGYTF.